The rows below give T cell receptor beta chains drawn from one sample of a study of T cells in localized non-small cell lung cancer. Profiled with immunoSEQ multiplex PCR; TCRdb holds only in-frame clones, not every one. The sample has 30,000 to 45,000 clones, approximately 92% seen once. This specimen was peripheral blood, taken before any cancer treatment. These receptors came from a female donor over 55 with stage I lung adenocarcinoma. The CDR3 runs from the conserved cysteine through the conserved F or W. The order of the fields is clone size, V gene, D gene, J gene, CDR3 protein, CDR3 DNA. D genes are given only for firm matches. Expanded clones get a size class; other rows say once, few or many, or leave the size out.

>NA|TRBV13|NA|TRBJ2-2
CASSLVAGLDTGELFF
TGTGCCAGCAGCTTAGTGGCGGGGCTCGACACCGGGGAGCTGTTTTTT
>once|TRBV19|NA|TRBJ1-5
CATRGTNQPQHF
TGTGCCACCCGGGGGACCAATCAGCCCCAGCATTTT
>NA|TRBV5-4|NA|TRBJ1-1
CASSFPGQNTEAFF
TGTGCCAGCAGCTTTCCGGGACAGAACACTGAAGCTTTCTTT
>NA|TRBV7-2|TRBD1|TRBJ1-6
CASRPSGTVNSPLHF
TGTGCCAGCAGACCCTCCGGGACAGTTAATTCACCTCTCCACTTT
>NA|TRBV19|TRBD1|TRBJ1-2
CASSTGTGPGYTF
TGTGCCAGTAGTACCGGGACAGGGCCTGGCTACACCTTC
>NA|TRBV5-1|TRBD1|TRBJ1-2
CASSLDAGQGNYGYTF
TGCGCCAGCAGCCTGGATGCAGGACAGGGAAACTATGGCTACACCTTC
>NA|TRBV27|NA|TRBJ2-1
CASRPWGDTNNEQFF
TGTGCCAGCAGGCCCTGGGGAGATACTAACAATGAGCAGTTCTTC
>NA|TRBV19|NA|TRBJ2-3
CASSMVTDTQYF
TGTGCCAGTAGTATGGTCACAGATACGCAGTATTTT
>NA|TRBV27|TRBD1|TRBJ1-5
CASGTGQNSNQPQHF
TGTGCCAGCGGGACAGGGCAAAATAGCAATCAGCCCCAGCATTTT
>NA|TRBV5-4|NA|TRBJ1-1
CASSLGGLNTEAFF
TGTGCCAGCAGCTTGGGGGGGTTGAACACTGAAGCTTTCTTT
>NA|TRBV11-3|NA|TRBJ1-1
CASSQIRGTEAFF
TGTGCCAGCAGCCAGATAAGGGGGACTGAGGCTTTCTTT
>NA|TRBV30|NA|TRBJ1-4
CAWSPAFEKLFF
TGTGCCTGGAGCCCAGCCTTTGAAAAACTGTTTTTT
>NA|TRBV5-4|TRBD1|TRBJ1-2
CASSTGQEGYGYTF
TGTGCCAGCAGCACGGGACAGGAAGGCTATGGCTACACCTTC
>NA|TRBV14|NA|TRBJ1-2
CASSRRSTGSGYTF
TGTGCCAGCAGCCGAAGGTCGACCGGCAGTGGCTACACCTTC
>NA|TRBV5-4|TRBD1|TRBJ1-2
CASSRIAGGTYGYTF
TGTGCCAGCAGCCGAATTGCAGGGGGAACGTATGGCTACACCTTC
>once|TRBV28|NA|TRBJ2-3
CAFGGSGTDTQYF
TGTGCCTTCGGGGGAAGTGGAACAGATACGCAGTATTTT
>NA|TRBV19|NA|TRBJ2-2
CASRGPANTGELFF
TGTGCCAGTCGGGGTCCAGCTAACACCGGGGAGCTGTTTTTT
>NA|TRBV18|TRBD2|TRBJ2-5
CASSPGLAGGEETQYF
TGTGCCAGCTCACCTGGACTAGCGGGGGGCGAAGAGACCCAGTACTTC
>NA|TRBV28|TRBD1|TRBJ1-5
CASSPPHRGNQPQHF
TGTGCCAGCAGTCCTCCCCACAGGGGGAATCAGCCCCAGCATTTT
>NA|TRBV7-9|NA|TRBJ2-3
CASSSPGTRGTDTQYF
TGTGCCAGCAGCTCACCAGGGACTCGGGGCACAGATACGCAGTATTTT
>NA|TRBV6-5|NA|TRBJ1-4
CASRNQDGRVEKLFF
TGTGCCAGCAGAAACCAGGACGGGAGGGTTGAAAAACTGTTTTTT
>NA|TRBV9|NA|TRBJ1-1
CASSPAWGYMSTEAFF
TGTGCCAGCAGCCCGGCCTGGGGATATATGAGTACTGAAGCTTTCTTT
>NA|TRBV10-3|NA|TRBJ2-7
CAAMPTSYEQYF
TGTGCCGCGATGCCCACTAGCTACGAGCAGTACTTC
>NA|TRBV6-6|NA|TRBJ1-2
CASSGGAGYGYTF
TGTGCCAGCAGCGGGGGGGCGGGCTATGGCTACACCTTC
>NA|TRBV28|NA|TRBJ1-3
CASGGSWLSGNTIYF
TGTGCCTCCGGCGGCAGCTGGCTCTCTGGAAACACCATATATTTT
>NA|TRBV5-8|NA|TRBJ1-2
CATGGASYTF
TGTGCCACCGGGGGAGCTAGCTACACCTTC
>once|TRBV11-2|NA|TRBJ1-2
CASSLVAGAKFYGYTF
TGTGCCAGCAGCTTAGTAGCAGGAGCTAAATTCTATGGCTACACCTTC
>NA|TRBV6-1|TRBD1|TRBJ1-1
CASRGQGWTEAFF
TGTGCCAGCAGGGGACAGGGGTGGACTGAAGCTTTCTTT
>NA|TRBV27|NA|TRBJ2-5
CASSSQWGETQYF
TGTGCCAGCAGTTCCCAGTGGGGGGAGACCCAGTACTTC
>NA|TRBV4-1|NA|TRBJ1-5
CASSHTEGRNQPQHF
TGCGCCAGCAGCCACACGGAGGGCCGTAATCAGCCCCAGCATTTT
>NA|TRBV19|TRBD2|TRBJ2-3
CASSILSGGRTDTQYF
TGTGCCAGTAGTATCCTAAGCGGGGGCCGAACAGATACGCAGTATTTT
>NA|TRBV9|NA|TRBJ2-5
CASSPSLGETQYF
TGTGCCAGCAGCCCGTCCCTGGGAGAGACCCAGTACTTC
>NA|TRBV25-1|TRBD1|TRBJ2-7
CASSSTGGAIYEQYF
TGTGCCAGCAGCTCTACAGGGGGAGCAATCTACGAGCAGTACTTC
>NA|TRBV29-1|TRBD2|TRBJ2-3
CSSRGASGEVDTQYF
TGCAGCTCCAGAGGGGCTAGCGGGGAGGTCGATACGCAGTATTTT
>once|TRBV4-2|TRBD2|TRBJ2-7
CASSQDPSGAYEQYF
TGTGCCAGCAGCCAAGATCCTAGCGGGGCTTACGAGCAGTACTTC
>once|TRBV19|NA|TRBJ1-2
CASSIEGRAYGYTF
TGTGCCAGTAGTATAGAGGGCAGGGCGTATGGCTACACCTTC
>NA|TRBV18|NA|TRBJ2-7
CASSPERYEQYF
TGTGCCAGCTCACCAGAAAGGTACGAGCAGTACTTC
>NA|TRBV2|TRBD2|TRBJ2-4
CASSRPKYSLAGEAGLAKNIQYF
TGTGCCAGCAGTAGACCAAAATACTCACTAGCGGGGGAAGCCGGACTAGCCAAAAACATTCAGTACTTC
>NA|TRBV7-2|NA|TRBJ1-5
CASSLVGQGSQPQHF
TGTGCCAGCAGCTTAGTTGGGCAGGGTAGTCAGCCCCAGCATTTT
>NA|TRBV27|NA|TRBJ2-1
CASSLSEGEQFF
TGTGCCAGCAGTTTATCGGAGGGTGAGCAGTTCTTC
>NA|TRBV5-1|NA|TRBJ2-2
CASSLGGQNTGELFF
TGCGCCAGCAGCTTGGGGGGACAGAACACCGGGGAGCTGTTTTTT
>once|TRBV19|NA|TRBJ1-5
CASSVDTSNQPQHF
TGTGCCAGTAGTGTCGACACTAGCAATCAGCCCCAGCATTTT
>once|TRBV11-2|NA|TRBJ1-2
CASSFTAYNYGYTF
TGTGCCAGCAGCTTCACGGCTTATAACTATGGCTACACCTTC
>NA|TRBV10-3|NA|TRBJ1-5
CAISESSGSGNQPQHF
TGTGCCATCAGTGAGTCGTCAGGGTCGGGCAATCAGCCCCAGCATTTT
>NA|TRBV28|NA|TRBJ1-2
CASSLAHQGGYGYTF
TGTGCCAGCAGTTTGGCCCACCAGGGCGGCTATGGCTACACCTTC
>once|TRBV29-1|TRBD1|TRBJ1-1
CSVPGTANTEAFF
TGCAGCGTCCCCGGGACAGCGAACACTGAAGCTTTCTTT
>NA|TRBV19|TRBD2|TRBJ2-2
CASGPGLAGTGELFF
TGTGCCAGCGGGCCGGGACTAGCGGGGACCGGGGAGCTGTTTTTT
>NA|TRBV5-8|TRBD2|TRBJ2-3
CASSFASGGQDTQYF
TGTGCCAGCAGCTTCGCTAGCGGGGGGCAAGATACGCAGTATTTT
>NA|TRBV2|TRBD1|TRBJ2-7
CASSEVTGGRYEQYF
TGTGCCAGCAGTGAAGTGACAGGGGGCCGCTACGAGCAGTACTTC
>NA|TRBV10-3|TRBD1|TRBJ1-1
CAISAGTGGTEAFF
TGTGCCATCTCCGCGGGGACAGGGGGTACTGAAGCTTTCTTT
>NA|TRBV6-1|NA|TRBJ1-5
CASSESSTAQPQHF
TGTGCCAGCAGTGAATCCTCGACTGCCCAGCCCCAGCATTTT
>NA|TRBV27|TRBD2|TRBJ2-7
CASSSLGGSFDEQYF
TGTGCCAGCAGTTCTCTGGGGGGGTCTTTCGACGAGCAGTACTTC
>NA|TRBV11-2|NA|TRBJ2-2
CASGDRTNTGELFF
TGTGCCAGCGGAGACAGGACTAACACCGGGGAGCTGTTTTTT
>NA|TRBV7-3|NA|TRBJ2-4
CASSLRPPGEPKNIQYF
TGTGCCAGCAGCCTCAGACCTCCTGGGGAGCCCAAAAACATTCAGTACTTC
>NA|TRBV9|NA|TRBJ1-2
CASSVGHQGYYGYTF
TGTGCCAGCAGCGTAGGTCACCAGGGATACTATGGCTACACCTTC
>NA|TRBV27|NA|TRBJ1-2
CASNSRPPDHYGYTF
TGTGCCAGCAACAGCCGGCCTCCAGACCACTATGGCTACACCTTC
>NA|TRBV28|TRBD1|TRBJ1-3
CASSDRGRLNTIYF
TGTGCCAGCAGCGACAGGGGGCGCTTAAACACCATATATTTT